One sample yielded the 8 T cell receptor beta chains listed below, sequenced in a study of T-cell memory formation after mild COVID-19. TCRdb recomputed calls from the 5' RACE reads with MiXCR, one row per CDR3 protein. The sample yields fewer than 650,000 distinct CDR3 sequences, around a sixth seen once. The sequenced sample consisted of PBMCs or a T cell subset sorted from them (not recorded which). These receptors all come from an adult woman who had mild COVID-19 (a few samples of this study predate the infection). Cell type and time point are not known.

This clonotype was picked up a small number of times. The chain couples TRBV12-3 or TRBV12-4 to TRBJ2-7, with 8 positions matching TRBD1. The length of the CDR3 is 15 residues. Unmatched junction bases numbered 4, after V lost 1 base and J lost 2 bases. CDR3 bases: TGTGCCAGCAGTTTAGGCAGGGGGCTGACCTACGAGCAGTACTTC. Its translation is CASSLGRGLTYEQYF.

This clonotype was counted between two and nine times. The V and J genes are TRBV24-1 and TRBJ2-5; 7 bases align to TRBD1. Trimming cost V 4 bases and J 1 base; bases outside gene matches: 8. The CDR3 runs to 16 residues. Germline assignment: CDR1 KGHDR and CDR2 SFDVKD. The chain's CDR3 is CATSEGRGTVQETQYF. In DNA form, the CDR3 reads TGTGCCACCAGTGAAGGCCGAGGGACAGTCCAAGAGACCCAGTACTTC.

The count of this clonotype is one. V and J are TRBV19 and TRBJ2-3, with D possibly being TRBD1 (6 bases). The germline V gene has CDR1 LNHDA and CDR2 SQIVND (reference sequence). Trimming removed 0 bases at V and 4 bases at J, with 8 bases between. This CDR3 contains 14 residues. Written as DNA, the CDR3 is TGTGCCAGTAGTATAGATGGACAGCCAGATACGCAGTATTTT. This encodes CASSIDGQPDTQYF.

The rearrangement joins TRBV4-3 to TRBJ1-1; D is unclear. Germline lookup yields CDR1 LGHNA and CDR2 YSLEER. This CDR3 region has 14 residues. The V gene lost 0 bases and the J gene lost 5 bases, with 10 bases spanning the gap. The CDR3 region is CASSQEWAGTEAFF. DNA for the CDR3: TGCGCCAGCAGCCAAGAGTGGGCGGGGACTGAAGCTTTCTTT.

The V gene is TRBV25-1, the J gene TRBJ2-1; 10 nucleotides agree with TRBD2. Germline CDR1 MGHDK, CDR2 SYGVNS. The CDR3 has 15 residues. After removal of 7 bases from V and 3 bases from J, the junction contained 6 bases not matched to a gene. The CDR3 DNA sequence: TGTGCCAGCACCCTAGCGGGGGAAGTCTACAATGAGCAGTTCTTC. As protein: CASTLAGEVYNEQFF.

There are a few counts of this clonotype. This CDR3 is CASSLTAFSGANVLTF. The CDR3 region has the DNA TGTGCCAGCAGCTTGACAGCGTTCTCTGGGGCCAACGTCCTGACTTTC. The chain combines TRBV7-3 with TRBJ2-6, with TRBD1 as a possible D gene (5 bases). Germline CDR1 is SGHTA and CDR2 is FQGTGA. The CDR3 length is 16 residues. V was clipped by 3 bases and J by 0 bases, with 9 bases between them. The complete variable domain, with remaining parts taken from reference TRBV7-3 and TRBJ2-6, reads GAGVSQTPSNKVTEKGKYVELRCDPISGHTALYWYRQSLGQGPEFLIYFQGTGAADDSGLPNDRFFAVRPEGSVSTLKIQRTERGDSAVYLCASSLTAFSGANVLTFGAGSRLTVL.

The genes are TRBV29-1 and TRBJ2-7; 8 bases match TRBD1. The CDR3 has 13 amino acids. Germline-derived CDR1 and CDR2 are SQVTM and ANQGSEA. V lost 7 bases and J lost 2; bases outside the gene matches: 7. Here the CDR3 reads CSARDRRTYEQYF. CDR3 bases: TGCAGCGCCCGGGACAGGCGGACCTACGAGCAGTACTTC.

This chain connects TRBV7-2 to TRBJ1-2; the D gene is possibly TRBD1 (6 bases). The CDR3 sequence is 15 residues long. V was clipped by 1 base and J by 0 bases, with 9 bases between them. Germline assignment: CDR1 SGHTA and CDR2 FQGNSA. The CDR3 loop is CASSLGTESNYGYTF. CDR3 nucleotides: TGTGCCAGCAGCTTAGGGACAGAGTCTAACTATGGCTACACCTTC.